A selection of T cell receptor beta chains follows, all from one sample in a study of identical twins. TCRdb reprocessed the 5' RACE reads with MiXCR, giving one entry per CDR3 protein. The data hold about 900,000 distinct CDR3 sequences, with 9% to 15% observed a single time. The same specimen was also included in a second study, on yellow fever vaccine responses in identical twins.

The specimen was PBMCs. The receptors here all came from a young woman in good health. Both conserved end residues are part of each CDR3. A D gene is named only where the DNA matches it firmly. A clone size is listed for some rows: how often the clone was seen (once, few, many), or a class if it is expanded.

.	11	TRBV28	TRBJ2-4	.	CASSFGHIQYF	TGTGCCAGCAGTTTTGGGCACATTCAGTACTTC
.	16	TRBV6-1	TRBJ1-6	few	CASSEFVGANNSPLHF	TGTGCCAGCAGTGAATTTGTGGGGGCGAATAATTCACCCCTCCACTTT
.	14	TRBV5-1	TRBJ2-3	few	CASSFVEGADTQYF	TGCGCCAGCAGCTTTGTAGAGGGAGCAGATACGCAGTATTTT
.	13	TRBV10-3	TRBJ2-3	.	CAISESGADTQYF	TGTGCCATCAGTGAGTCCGGTGCAGATACGCAGTATTTT
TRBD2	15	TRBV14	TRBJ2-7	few	CASSQQAGGPNEQYF	TGTGCCAGCAGCCAACAAGCGGGAGGGCCTAACGAGCAGTACTTC
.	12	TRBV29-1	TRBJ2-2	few	CSSRTVRGELFF	TGCAGCTCCCGGACTGTTCGGGGGGAGCTGTTTTTT
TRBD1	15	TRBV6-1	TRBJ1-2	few	CASTYGQGVNYGYTF	TGTGCCAGCACGTACGGACAGGGAGTAAACTATGGCTACACCTTC
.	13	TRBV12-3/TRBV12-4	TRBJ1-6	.	CASSLARVSPLHF	TGTGCCAGCAGTTTGGCCAGGGTATCACCCCTCCACTTT
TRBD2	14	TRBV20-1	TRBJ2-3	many	CSTTAGGNTDTQYF	TGCAGTACGACGGCGGGGGGGAACACAGATACGCAGTATTTT
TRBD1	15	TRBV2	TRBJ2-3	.	CASGGTGKSTDTQYF	TGTGCCAGCGGGGGGACAGGGAAAAGCACAGATACGCAGTATTTT
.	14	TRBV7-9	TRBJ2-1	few	CASSSPRVDNEQFF	TGTGCCAGCAGCTCACCTCGGGTCGACAATGAGCAGTTCTTC